The following is a T cell receptor (beta chain) sequence with its context. Per the authors' pipeline: For nucleated cells, counts were estimated from reference gene primer amplification. Method: immunoSEQ multiplex PCR; TCRdb's copy keeps in-frame clones and lacks some. V and J calls and clone size are copied from that table; D and trimming were computed from the DNA. Here the sample spans 99,000 or so clones, 85% to 90% being singletons. The data belong to a study of blood T cell repertoires in COVID-19. At the level of the study: Some COVID-19 samples were acute and others convalescent; all came from the United States, Italy and Spain. T cells, B-cell-depleted T cells, or PBMCs supplied cDNA or gDNA.

Germline loops: CDR1 MGHRA, CDR2 YSYEKL. V lost 0 bases and J lost 9; bases outside the gene matches: 3. The length of the CDR3 is 15 residues. The chain is built from TRBV4-1 and TRBJ1-6; TRBD1 matches at 9 bases. Sequencing was performed on peripheral blood. The receptor's source is a human donor in a cohort sampled during active COVID-19. CDR3: CASSQEHRGPSPLHF. In nucleotides, the CDR3 is TGCGCCAGCAGCCAAGAGCACAGGGGGCCTTCACCCCTCCACTTT.